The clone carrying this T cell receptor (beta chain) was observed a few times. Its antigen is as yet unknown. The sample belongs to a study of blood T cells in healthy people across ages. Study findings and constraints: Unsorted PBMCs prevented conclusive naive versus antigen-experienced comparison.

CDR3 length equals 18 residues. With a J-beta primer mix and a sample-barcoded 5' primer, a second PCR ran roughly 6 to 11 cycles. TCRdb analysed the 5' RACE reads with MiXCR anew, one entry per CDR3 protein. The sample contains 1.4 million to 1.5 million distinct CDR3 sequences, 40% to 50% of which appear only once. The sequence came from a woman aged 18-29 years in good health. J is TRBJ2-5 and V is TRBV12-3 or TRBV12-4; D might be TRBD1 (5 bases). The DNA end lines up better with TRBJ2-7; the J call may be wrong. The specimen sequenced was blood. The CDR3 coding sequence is TGTGCCAGCAGTTTAGGGGCAGGGTATGACCGGCGAAATGACGAGCAGTACTTC. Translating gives CASSLGAGYDRRNDEQYF.